This T cell receptor beta chain was sequenced during a study of blood T cell repertoires in COVID-19. About the research overall: Acute and convalescent COVID-19 specimens originated in the United States, Italy and Spain. PBMCs, B-cell-depleted T cells, or T cells provided the cDNA or gDNA that made up the material.

Sequenced by immunoSEQ multiplex PCR; TCRdb stores in-frame clones only, minus some. Seen here are about 69,000 clones, 86% observed once, and the top ten hold just under 2%. This clone was picked up one time. The V end lost 5 bases, the J end lost 5 bases, and 11 bases lay between the germline ends. The germline V gene has CDR1 GTSNPN and CDR2 SVGIG (reference sequence). The CDR3 runs 12 residues. The clonotype originates from a man aged 25 to 40 with acute or convalescent COVID-19. The chain employs TRBV30 and TRBJ2-3; D is perhaps TRBD1 (5 bases). The sequenced sample consisted of peripheral blood. As DNA, the CDR3 is TGTGCCTGGTCCAGGGCTGAAGATACGCAGTATTTT. It yields the protein CAWSRAEDTQYF.